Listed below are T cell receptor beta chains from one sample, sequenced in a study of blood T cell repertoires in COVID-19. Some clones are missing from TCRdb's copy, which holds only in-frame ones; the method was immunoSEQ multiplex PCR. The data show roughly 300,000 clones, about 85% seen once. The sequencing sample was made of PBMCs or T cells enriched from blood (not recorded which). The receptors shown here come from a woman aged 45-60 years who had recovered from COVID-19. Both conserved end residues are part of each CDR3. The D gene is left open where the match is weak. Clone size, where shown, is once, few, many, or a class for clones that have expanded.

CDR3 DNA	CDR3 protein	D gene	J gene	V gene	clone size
TGTGCCACCAGCCTCCCCCGAGCGGCCCCCGGAACTGAAGCTTTCTTT	CATSLPRAAPGTEAFF	.	TRBJ1-1	TRBV24-1	few
TGTGCCAGCAGCTTAGTATTAGCGGTCGGCAATAATTCACCCCTCCACTTT	CASSLVLAVGNNSPLHF	.	TRBJ1-6	TRBV7-9	.
TGTGCCAGCTCACTGACGGGCGGTAGTTCGAGCGGTGGCTCTGGAAACACCATATATTTT	CASSLTGGSSSGGSGNTIYF	.	TRBJ1-3	TRBV18	few
TGTGCCAGCAGCTTGGCTATAGCGGGAGGTTACGAGCAGTACTTC	CASSLAIAGGYEQYF	TRBD2	TRBJ2-7	TRBV5-8	.
TGTGCCAGCAGCTTAGTCGCGCACAGAGTTAACGAGCAGTACTTC	CASSLVAHRVNEQYF	.	TRBJ2-7	TRBV7-6	few
TGCGCCAGCAGCCAAGATGATTCTGGAGCCTACGAGCAGTACTTC	CASSQDDSGAYEQYF	.	TRBJ2-7	TRBV4-1	.
TGCAGTGCTAGTCCCGGCCCAGGGAGGGGGTCAGGGGTCAATGAGCAGTTCTTC	CSASPGPGRGSGVNEQFF	.	TRBJ2-1	TRBV20-1	.
TGTGCCAGCAATGACAGGGTAGTTGGGGCCAACGTCCTGACTTTC	CASNDRVVGANVLTF	TRBD1	TRBJ2-6	TRBV28	.
TGTGCCACCAGCAGAGAGGTCGGTAGCACAGATACGCAGTATTTT	CATSREVGSTDTQYF	.	TRBJ2-3	TRBV15	.
TGTGCCAGCAGTTTAACGATAGCGGGATCTGGCAATGAGCAGTTCTTC	CASSLTIAGSGNEQFF	TRBD2	TRBJ2-1	TRBV27	few
TGTGCCAGCAGTTACTCGTCCAGTCACTCTGGAAACACCATATATTTT	CASSYSSSHSGNTIYF	.	TRBJ1-3	TRBV6-5	.
TGTGCCAGCAGCTTTTCGGCTAGCGGGGGATACGAGCAGTACTTC	CASSFSASGGYEQYF	TRBD2	TRBJ2-7	TRBV11-2	few
TGTGCCAGCAGTATGGGACAGGGTTTTTCACCCCTCCACTTT	CASSMGQGFSPLHF	TRBD1	TRBJ1-6	TRBV27	.
TGCGCCAGCAGCCCGACAGGGAACACTGAAGCTTTCTTT	CASSPTGNTEAFF	.	TRBJ1-1	TRBV5-1	.
TGTGCCAGCAGTCTAGGAGGACACGAAGCTTTCTTT	CASSLGGHEAFF	.	TRBJ1-1	TRBV12-3/TRBV12-4	once
TGTGCCAGCAGCTTAGGAGGGTTTAATGAGCAGTTCTTC	CASSLGGFNEQFF	.	TRBJ2-1	TRBV7-6	.
TGTGCCAGCAGTGGGGGACAGGGGGCGCGCACCGGGGAGCTGTTTTTT	CASSGGQGARTGELFF	TRBD1	TRBJ2-2	TRBV25-1	.
TGTGCCAGCAGTTACGGGACTAGCGGCTACGAGCAGTACTTC	CASSYGTSGYEQYF	TRBD2	TRBJ2-7	TRBV6-2/TRBV6-3	few
TGCAGTGCTAGTGGTCCGTTCGGGACAGGGGCTGGAAACACCATATATTTT	CSASGPFGTGAGNTIYF	TRBD1	TRBJ1-3	TRBV20-1	.